The 15 T cell receptor beta chains reported below all come from one sample, sequenced in a study of CD8 T cells in ankylosing spondylitis. TCRdb re-called the 5' RACE reads with MiXCR, one entry per CDR3 protein. Among just under 550,000 distinct CDR3 sequences listed, 10% to 15% were seen once. No antigen is known for these receptors. Overall study results and limits: Blood of patients with ankylosing spondylitis appeared to be characterized by a TCR beta motif of several highly homologous variants.

The specimen sequenced was blood, either unsorted or a sorted T cell fraction (not recorded which). Source of these receptors: a male donor with ankylosing spondylitis.

This chain uses TRBV20-1 with TRBJ2-1; D is unresolved. The CDR3 extends over 13 amino acids. The V end was cut by 7 bases, the J end by 1 base, with 11 bases between. Germline lookup yields CDR1 DFQATT and CDR2 SNEGSKA (reference sequence). CDR3 amino acids: CSGYLTSYNEQFF. The CDR3 DNA sequence: TGCAGTGGATATTTGACGTCCTACAATGAGCAGTTCTTC.

CDR3 region: CASRRSQEGLQYF. CDR3 nucleotides: TGTGCCAGCAGACGTAGTCAGGAGGGACTGCAGTACTTC. This rearrangement joins TRBV3-1 to TRBJ2-7, with D possibly being TRBD2 (6 bases). The CDR3 is 13 amino acids. Germline lookup yields CDR1 LGHDT and CDR2 YNNKEL (reference sequence). V lost 6 bases to trimming and J lost 9 bases, with 18 bases between them.

In this sample, this clonotype turned up many times. The rearrangement joins TRBV7-9 to TRBJ1-1; TRBD1 might be the D (5 bases). CDR1 and CDR2 (germline): SEHNR, FQNEAQ (reference sequence). The germline V and J ends were trimmed by 5 bases and 10 bases, with 14 bases remaining between them. The CDR3 is 12 amino acids. The CDR3 nucleotides are TGTGCCAGCAGCACTGGGGGACCGGGAGCTTTCTTT. Protein product: CASSTGGPGAFF.

This clonotype was detected only a few times. J is TRBJ2-3 and V is TRBV5-1; TRBD2 agrees at 10 bases. This CDR3 spans 16 amino acids. Per the germline V gene, CDR1 is SGHRS and CDR2 is YFSETQ. V was pared by 6 bases and J by 4 bases, with 11 bases of the junction left unmatched. DNA for the CDR3: TGCGCCAGCACCCTCCCCCTAGCGGGAGTCTCAGATACGCAGTATTTT. The encoded protein is CASTLPLAGVSDTQYF.

This clonotype appeared many times. The chain couples TRBV2 to TRBJ1-1; the D is unclear. There are 12 residues in the CDR3. V lost 5 bases and J lost 5, with 9 bases in between. The germline V gene has CDR1 SNHLY and CDR2 FYNNEI. The CDR3 here is CASSTPRTEAFF. The CDR3, as DNA: TGTGCCAGCAGTACACCGAGGACTGAAGCTTTCTTT.

In its sample, this clonotype was seen many times. The J gene is TRBJ2-3, the V gene TRBV20-1; D is perhaps TRBD2 (6 bases). The CDR3 totals 14 residues. Looked up from germline, CDR1 is DFQATT and CDR2 is SNEGSKA (reference sequence). Trimming left V 0 bases short and J 1 base short, with 8 bases between. CDR3 sequence: CSARDSGRTDTQYF. Here the CDR3 DNA reads TGCAGTGCTAGAGACAGCGGGCGCACAGATACGCAGTATTTT.

In this sample, this clonotype turned up a few times. The V and J genes are TRBV29-1 and TRBJ2-7, with 8 nucleotides matching TRBD1. Germline lookup yields CDR1 SQVTM and CDR2 ANQGSEA. Germline trimming cut 4 bases from V and 6 bases from J; bases unmatched to any gene: 8. This CDR3 is 13 amino acids long. The CDR3 is CSVVGQGFGEQYF. As DNA, the CDR3 is TGCAGCGTTGTAGGACAGGGCTTCGGCGAGCAGTACTTC.

The genes are TRBV5-1 and TRBJ2-3; 10 positions agree with TRBD1. The germline gives CDR1 SGHRS, CDR2 YFSETQ. The CDR3 covers 15 residues. Trimming took 3 bases from V and 4 from J; bases not matched to a gene: 5. The CDR3 region is CASSSGTGEADTQYF. The CDR3 region has the DNA TGCGCCAGCAGCTCGGGGACAGGGGAGGCAGATACGCAGTATTTT.

The rearrangement links TRBV12-3 or TRBV12-4 to TRBJ1-2; 7 nucleotides align to TRBD1. V lost 2 bases to trimming and J lost 6 bases; unmatched junction nucleotides: 3. The CDR3 covers 13 residues. CDR3 in amino acids: CASSLFQGDGYTF. The CDR3 coding sequence is TGTGCCAGCAGTTTATTCCAGGGGGATGGCTACACCTTC.

This clonotype was found many times. This chain uses TRBV5-1 with TRBJ2-3; 9 nucleotides agree with TRBD1. The CDR3 covers 14 residues. V shed 4 bases and J 4 bases; nucleotides not matched to a gene: 4. The germline V gene has CDR1 SGHRS and CDR2 YFSETQ. The CDR3 loop reads CASSPTGGADTQYF. The CDR3 DNA sequence: TGCGCCAGCAGCCCCACAGGGGGCGCAGATACGCAGTATTTT.

This clonotype was seen only a few times. V and J are TRBV12-3 or TRBV12-4 and TRBJ1-1; D is unclear. Trimming removed 3 bases at V and 7 bases at J, with 15 bases between. The CDR3 is 14 residues long. The CDR3 here is CASSFSGRDSEAFF. As DNA, the CDR3 is TGTGCCAGCAGTTTCTCCGGGAGGGATAGTGAAGCTTTCTTT.

The chain has TRBV7-2 and TRBJ2-2; 7 nucleotides agree with TRBD2. CDR1 is SGHTA and CDR2 is FQGNSA in the germline V gene. CDR3 length: 15 residues. Trimming cost V 6 bases and J 5 bases; bases outside gene matches: 9. The chain's CDR3 is CASSQTGLNTGELFF. Written as DNA, the CDR3 is TGTGCCAGCAGTCAGACGGGACTAAATACCGGGGAGCTGTTTTTT. The variable domain in full, completed from reference TRBV7-2 and TRBJ2-2, reads GAGVSQSPSNKVTEKGKDVELRCDPISGHTALYWYRQSLGQGLEFLIYFQGNSAPDKSGLPSDRFSAERTGGSVSTLTIQRTQQEDSAVYLCASSQTGLNTGELFFGEGSRLTVL.

In its sample, this clonotype was seen many times. The genes are TRBV7-2 and TRBJ2-5; D gene unclear. V was pared by 5 bases and J by 4 bases, with 11 bases between. The CDR3 loop spans 13 amino acids. CDR1 and CDR2 (germline): SGHTA, FQGNSA. In DNA, the CDR3 is TGTGCCAGCAGCCAAATGGGCCTAGAGACCCAGTACTTC. The encoded protein is CASSQMGLETQYF.

The chain combines TRBV7-2 with TRBJ1-4, with D tentatively TRBD1 (5 bases). Looked up from germline, CDR1 is SGHTA and CDR2 is FQGNSA. The CDR3 spans 14 residues. Trimming removed 4 bases at V and 4 bases at J, with 10 bases between. DNA for the CDR3: TGTGCCAGCAGCTCGGGACGGAATAATGAAAAACTGTTTTTT. It is translated as CASSSGRNNEKLFF.

In this sample, this clonotype turned up many times. V is TRBV7-2 and J is TRBJ2-7; 7 bases match TRBD2. V was clipped by 3 bases and J by 0 bases; unmatched bases: 5. The length of the CDR3 is 15 residues. Germline loops: CDR1 SGHTA, CDR2 FQGNSA. The CDR3 region has the DNA TGTGCCAGCAGCTTTAGGCTAGCGGCCTCCTACGAGCAGTACTTC. As protein: CASSFRLAASYEQYF.